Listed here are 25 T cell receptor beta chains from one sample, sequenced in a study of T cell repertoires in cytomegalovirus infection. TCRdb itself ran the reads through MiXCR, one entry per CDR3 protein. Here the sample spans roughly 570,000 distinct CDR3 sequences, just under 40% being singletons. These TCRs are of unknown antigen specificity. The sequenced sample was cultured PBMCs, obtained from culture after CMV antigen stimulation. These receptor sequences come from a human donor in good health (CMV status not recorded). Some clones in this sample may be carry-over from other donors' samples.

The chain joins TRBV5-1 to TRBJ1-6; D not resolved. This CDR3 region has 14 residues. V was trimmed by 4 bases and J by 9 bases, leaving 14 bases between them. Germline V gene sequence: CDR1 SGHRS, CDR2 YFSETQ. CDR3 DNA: TGCGCCAGCAGCCAGGAGGGATCGTTTTCACCCCTCCACTTT. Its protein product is CASSQEGSFSPLHF.

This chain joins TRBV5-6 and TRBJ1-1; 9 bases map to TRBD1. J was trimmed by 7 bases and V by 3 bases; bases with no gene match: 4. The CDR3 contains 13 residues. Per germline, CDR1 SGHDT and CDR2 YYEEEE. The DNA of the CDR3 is TGTGCCAGCAGCTCCACAGGGGGCGTTGAAGCTTTCTTT. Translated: CASSSTGGVEAFF. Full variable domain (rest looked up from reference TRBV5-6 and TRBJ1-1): DAGVTQSPTHLIKTRGQQVTLRCSPKSGHDTVSWYQQALGQGPQFIFQYYEEEERQRGNFPDRFSGHQFPNYSSELNVNALLLGDSALYLCASSSTGGVEAFFGQGTRLTVV.

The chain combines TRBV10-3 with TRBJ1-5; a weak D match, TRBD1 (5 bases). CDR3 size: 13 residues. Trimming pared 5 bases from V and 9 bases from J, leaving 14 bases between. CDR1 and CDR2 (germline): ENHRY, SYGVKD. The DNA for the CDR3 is TGTGCCATCAGTCCCGACCCCGGGGGGCCCCAGCATTTT. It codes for CAISPDPGGPQHF.

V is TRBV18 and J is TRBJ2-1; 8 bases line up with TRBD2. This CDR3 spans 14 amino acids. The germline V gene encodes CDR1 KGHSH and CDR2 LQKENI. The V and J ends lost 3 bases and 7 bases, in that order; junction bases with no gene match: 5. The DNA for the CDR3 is TGTGCCAGCTCACCGGGACTAGTCGAGAATGAGCAGTTCTTC. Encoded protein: CASSPGLVENEQFF.

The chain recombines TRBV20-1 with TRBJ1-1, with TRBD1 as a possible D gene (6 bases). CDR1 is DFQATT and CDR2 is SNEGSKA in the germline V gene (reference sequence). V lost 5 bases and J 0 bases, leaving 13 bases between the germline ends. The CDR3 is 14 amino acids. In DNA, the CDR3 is TGCAGTGCTCCCCGAGGACAGTTGAACACTGAAGCTTTCTTT. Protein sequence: CSAPRGQLNTEAFF.

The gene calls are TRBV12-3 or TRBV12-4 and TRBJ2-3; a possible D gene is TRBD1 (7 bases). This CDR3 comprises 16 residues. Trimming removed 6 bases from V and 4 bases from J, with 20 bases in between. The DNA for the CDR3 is TGTGCCAGCAGCTTCCGGGCGGCAGGGGGGTCAGATACGCAGTATTTT. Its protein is CASSFRAAGGSDTQYF.

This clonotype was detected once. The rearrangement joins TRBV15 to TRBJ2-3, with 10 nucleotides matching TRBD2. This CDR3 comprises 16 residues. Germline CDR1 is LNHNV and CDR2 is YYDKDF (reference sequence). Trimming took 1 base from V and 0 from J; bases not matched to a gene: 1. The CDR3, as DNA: TGTGCCACCAGCAGAGGGACTAGCGGCAGCACAGATACGCAGTATTTT. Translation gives CATSRGTSGSTDTQYF.

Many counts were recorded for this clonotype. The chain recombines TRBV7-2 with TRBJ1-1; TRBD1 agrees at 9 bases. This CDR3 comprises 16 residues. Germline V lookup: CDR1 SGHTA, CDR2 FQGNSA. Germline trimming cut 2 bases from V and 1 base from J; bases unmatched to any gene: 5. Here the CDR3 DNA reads TGTGCCAGCAGCTTACCCGGACAGGGGCCGAACACTGAAGCTTTCTTT. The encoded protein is CASSLPGQGPNTEAFF. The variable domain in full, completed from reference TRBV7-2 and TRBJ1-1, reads GAGVSQSPSNKVTEKGKDVELRCDPISGHTALYWYRQSLGQGLEFLIYFQGNSAPDKSGLPSDRFSAERTGGSVSTLTIQRTQQEDSAVYLCASSLPGQGPNTEAFFGQGTRLTVV.

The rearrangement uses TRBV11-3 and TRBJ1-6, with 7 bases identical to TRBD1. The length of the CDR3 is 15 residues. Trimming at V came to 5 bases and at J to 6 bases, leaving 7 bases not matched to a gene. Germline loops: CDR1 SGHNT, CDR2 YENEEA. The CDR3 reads CASSPSTGFNSPLHF. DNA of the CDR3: TGTGCCAGCAGCCCATCGACAGGGTTTAATTCACCCCTCCACTTT.

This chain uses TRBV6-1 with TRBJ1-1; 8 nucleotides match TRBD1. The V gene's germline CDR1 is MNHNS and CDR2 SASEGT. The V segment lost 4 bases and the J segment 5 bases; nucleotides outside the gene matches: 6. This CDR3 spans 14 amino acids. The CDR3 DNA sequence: TGTGCCAGCAGTGCCGGACAGGGTTGGACTGAAGCTTTCTTT. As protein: CASSAGQGWTEAFF.

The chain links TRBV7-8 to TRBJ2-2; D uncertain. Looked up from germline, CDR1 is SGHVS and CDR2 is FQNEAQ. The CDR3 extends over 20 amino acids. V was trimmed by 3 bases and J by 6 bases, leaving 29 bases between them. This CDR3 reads CASSLYLGYSEELGAGELFF. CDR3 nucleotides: TGTGCCAGCAGCTTGTATCTGGGATACAGTGAAGAGTTAGGTGCCGGGGAGCTGTTTTTT.

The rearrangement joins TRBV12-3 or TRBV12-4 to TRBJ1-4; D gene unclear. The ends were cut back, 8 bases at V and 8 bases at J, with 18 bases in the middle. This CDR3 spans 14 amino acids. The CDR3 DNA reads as TGTGCCAGCCGGTCGGCCTCCTATAGGGAAAAACTGTTTTTT. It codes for CASRSASYREKLFF.

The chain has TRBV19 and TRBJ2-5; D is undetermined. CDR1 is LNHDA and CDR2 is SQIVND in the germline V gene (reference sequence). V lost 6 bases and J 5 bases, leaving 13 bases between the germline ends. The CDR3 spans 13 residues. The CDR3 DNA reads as TGTGCCAGTAGGGCGTCCCTTGGGGAGACCCAGTACTTC. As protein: CASRASLGETQYF.

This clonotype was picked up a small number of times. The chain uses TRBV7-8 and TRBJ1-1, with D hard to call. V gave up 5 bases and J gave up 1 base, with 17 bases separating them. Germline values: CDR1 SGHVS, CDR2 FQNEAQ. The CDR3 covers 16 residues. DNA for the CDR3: TGTGCCAGCAGCCCGTGGACCCAGAGTAGGAACACTGAAGCTTTCTTT. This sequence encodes CASSPWTQSRNTEAFF.

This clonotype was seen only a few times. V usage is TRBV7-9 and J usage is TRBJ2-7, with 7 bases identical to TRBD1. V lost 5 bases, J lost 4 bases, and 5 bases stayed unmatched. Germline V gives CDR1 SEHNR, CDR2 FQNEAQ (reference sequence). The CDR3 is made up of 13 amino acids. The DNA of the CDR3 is TGTGCCAGCAGCCGCTGGGACAGATACGAGCAGTACTTC. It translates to CASSRWDRYEQYF.

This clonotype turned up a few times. The CDR3 sequence is CASSQQTGTNNEQFF. The CDR3 DNA reads TGTGCCAGCAGCCAACAGACAGGGACGAACAATGAGCAGTTCTTC. This chain joins TRBV7-2 and TRBJ2-1; TRBD1 matches at 7 bases. The length of the CDR3 is 15 residues. Germline V gene data show CDR1 as SGHTA and CDR2 as FQGNSA. Trimming at V came to 5 bases and at J to 5 bases, leaving 9 bases not matched to a gene.

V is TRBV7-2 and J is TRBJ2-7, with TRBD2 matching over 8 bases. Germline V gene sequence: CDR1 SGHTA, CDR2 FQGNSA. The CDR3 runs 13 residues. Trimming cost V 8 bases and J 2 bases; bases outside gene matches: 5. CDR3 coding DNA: TGTGCCAGCCGGGAGGGCGGAGCCTACGAGCAGTACTTC. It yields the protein CASREGGAYEQYF.

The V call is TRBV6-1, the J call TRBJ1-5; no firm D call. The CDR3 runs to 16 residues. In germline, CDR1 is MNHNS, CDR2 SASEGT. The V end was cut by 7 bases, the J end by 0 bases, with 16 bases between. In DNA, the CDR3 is TGTGCCAGCAAGGCAGAGCTGACATATAGCAATCAGCCCCAGCATTTT. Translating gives CASKAELTYSNQPQHF.

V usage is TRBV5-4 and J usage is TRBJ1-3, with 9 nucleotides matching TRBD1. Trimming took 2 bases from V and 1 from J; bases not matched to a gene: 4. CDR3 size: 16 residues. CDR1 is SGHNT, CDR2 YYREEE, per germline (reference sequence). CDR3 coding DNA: TGTGCCAGCAGCTTTACAGGGGGCGCGTCTGGAAACACCATATATTTT. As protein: CASSFTGGASGNTIYF.

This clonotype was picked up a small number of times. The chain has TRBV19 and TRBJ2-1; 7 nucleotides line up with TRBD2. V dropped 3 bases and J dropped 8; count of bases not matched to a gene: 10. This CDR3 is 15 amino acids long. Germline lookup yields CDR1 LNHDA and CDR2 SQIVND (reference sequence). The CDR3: CASSIETTSTYEQFF. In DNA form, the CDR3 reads TGTGCCAGTAGTATCGAGACGACTAGCACGTATGAGCAGTTCTTC.

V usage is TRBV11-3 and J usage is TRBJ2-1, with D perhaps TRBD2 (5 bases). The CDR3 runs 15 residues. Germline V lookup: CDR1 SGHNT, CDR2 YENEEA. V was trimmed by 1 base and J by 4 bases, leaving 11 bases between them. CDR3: CASSLGARGYNEQFF. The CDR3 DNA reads TGTGCCAGCAGCTTAGGGGCTCGGGGTTACAATGAGCAGTTCTTC.

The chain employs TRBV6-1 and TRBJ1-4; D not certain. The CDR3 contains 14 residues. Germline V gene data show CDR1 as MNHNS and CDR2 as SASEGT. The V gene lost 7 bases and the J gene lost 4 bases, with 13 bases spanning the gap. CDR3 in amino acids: CASKKMEGNEKLFF. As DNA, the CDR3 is TGTGCCAGCAAGAAGATGGAGGGTAATGAAAAACTGTTTTTT.

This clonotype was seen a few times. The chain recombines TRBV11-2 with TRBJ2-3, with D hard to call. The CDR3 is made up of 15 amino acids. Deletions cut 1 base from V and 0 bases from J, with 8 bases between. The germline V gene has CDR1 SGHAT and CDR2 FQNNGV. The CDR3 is CASSLGAHSTDTQYF. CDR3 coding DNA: TGTGCCAGCAGCTTAGGCGCCCACAGCACAGATACGCAGTATTTT. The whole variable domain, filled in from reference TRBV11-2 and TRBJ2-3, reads EAGVAQSPRYKIIEKRQSVAFWCNPISGHATLYWYQQILGQGPKLLIQFQNNGVVDDSQLPKDRFSAERLKGVDSTLKIQPAKLEDSAVYLCASSLGAHSTDTQYFGPGTRLTVL.

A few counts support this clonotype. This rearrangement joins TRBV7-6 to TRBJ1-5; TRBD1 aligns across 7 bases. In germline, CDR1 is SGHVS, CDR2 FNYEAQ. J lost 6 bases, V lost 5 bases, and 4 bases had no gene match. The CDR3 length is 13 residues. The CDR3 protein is CASSAGTVQPQHF. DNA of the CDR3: TGTGCCAGCAGCGCCGGGACAGTTCAGCCCCAGCATTTT.

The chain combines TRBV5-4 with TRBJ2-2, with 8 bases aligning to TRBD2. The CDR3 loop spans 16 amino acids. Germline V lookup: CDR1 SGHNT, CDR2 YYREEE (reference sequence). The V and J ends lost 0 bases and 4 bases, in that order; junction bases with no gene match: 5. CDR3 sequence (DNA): TGTGCCAGCAGCTTGGCCCAGCGGGGGTCCACCGGGGAGCTGTTTTTT. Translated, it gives CASSLAQRGSTGELFF.